This is a list of T cell receptor beta chains from one sample in a study of identical twins. TCRdb ran MiXCR on the 5' RACE reads and lists one entry per CDR3 protein. The table shows about 240,000 distinct CDR3 sequences, with 10% to 15% occurring only once. This sample was also put to use in a study of yellow fever vaccine responses in identical twins.

Sequencing was performed on memory (CD45RO+) T cells sorted from blood. All receptors derive from a young woman in good health. Each CDR3 is given with its conserved first and last residue. D genes are given only for firm matches. Not all rows give a size; the values are once, few, many and, for expanded clones, a class.

size	D	V	J	length	DNA	CDR3
few	TRBD2	TRBV27	TRBJ2-7	15	TGTGCCAGCAGTTTAAAGAGCGGGGGCCCCTACGAGCAGTACTTC	CASSLKSGGPYEQYF
few	TRBD1	TRBV7-6	TRBJ2-5	14	TGTGCCAGCAGCTGGGGAAGGGGGCTTGAGACCCAGTACTTC	CASSWGRGLETQYF
few	NA	TRBV6-6	TRBJ1-4	12	TGTGCCACTCAGGGACCGAATGAAAAACTGTTTTTT	CATQGPNEKLFF
NA	NA	TRBV27	TRBJ2-2	14	TGTGCCAGCCTCTCCGGACACCTCACCGGGGAGCTGTTTTTT	CASLSGHLTGELFF
many	TRBD2	TRBV5-6	TRBJ2-1	19	TGTGCCAGCAGCTTTCCGGGACTAGCGGGAGGGCCGTCGTACAATGAGCAGTTCTTC	CASSFPGLAGGPSYNEQFF
few	NA	TRBV7-3	TRBJ2-4	13	TGTGCCAGCAGCCCTAATCGGCAGGGCGGTCAGTACTTC	CASSPNRQGGQYF
few	TRBD1	TRBV7-9	TRBJ1-3	17	TGTGCCAGCAGCCCGGGGACAGGGGGTAGCTCTGGAAACACCATATATTTT	CASSPGTGGSSGNTIYF
NA	NA	TRBV20-1	TRBJ2-3	8	TGCAGTGCTAGGAAGCAGTATTTT	CSARKQYF
many	NA	TRBV9	TRBJ1-1	15	TGTGCCAGCAGCGTAGAAGGTTGGGGGAACACTGAAGCTTTCTTT	CASSVEGWGNTEAFF
NA	NA	TRBV19	TRBJ1-5	15	TGTGCCAGTAGTAGGGGTGTGGGTCCCAATCAGCCCCAGCATTTT	CASSRGVGPNQPQHF
NA	TRBD1	TRBV7-9	TRBJ2-1	16	TGTGCCCGCAGCCTTTCTAGACAGGGATTGCGCAATGAGCAGTTCTTC	CARSLSRQGLRNEQFF
many	TRBD2	TRBV6-4	TRBJ2-3	16	TGTGCCAGCAGTGACTCGGCTAGCGGGGGAACAGATACGCAGTATTTT	CASSDSASGGTDTQYF
NA	NA	TRBV5-1	TRBJ1-4	16	TGCGCCAGCAGCTTGGCGGTCACTCCAACTAATGAAAAACTGTTTTTT	CASSLAVTPTNEKLFF
few	NA	TRBV24-1	TRBJ2-2	16	TGTGCCACCAGTGATGTGGGGAGTCGGGTCCCCGGGGAGCTGTTTTTT	CATSDVGSRVPGELFF
NA	NA	TRBV20-1	TRBJ2-7	13	TGCAGTGCTACTTTCGGGCAGTCGAACGAGCAGTACTTC	CSATFGQSNEQYF
many	TRBD2	TRBV5-1	TRBJ2-5	13	TGCGCCAGCAGCTTGGAAGGGACTAGCGGGGACAACTTC	CASSLEGTSGDNF
many	NA	TRBV20-1	TRBJ2-1	14	TGCAGTGCTAGGCGGGCGGGACCTTACAATGAGCAGTTCTTC	CSARRAGPYNEQFF
few	NA	TRBV6-2/TRBV6-3	TRBJ2-3	13	TGTGCCAGCAGTTACGGTAGGGCAGATACGCAGTATTTT	CASSYGRADTQYF
few	TRBD2	TRBV27	TRBJ2-7	14	TGTGCCACCAGTAGGGGCGGGGGACCCTACGAGCAGTACTTC	CATSRGGGPYEQYF
NA	TRBD2	TRBV7-2	TRBJ2-7	14	TGTGCCAGCAGCCCCGGAGGCGGGGGTTACGAGCAGTACTTC	CASSPGGGGYEQYF
NA	NA	TRBV7-3	TRBJ1-2	14	TGTGCCAGCAGCTCGGACGGGGGTGGTTATGGCTACACCTTC	CASSSDGGGYGYTF
NA	TRBD2	TRBV27	TRBJ2-1	12	TGTGCCAGCAAAAGGTCGGGGGGTGAGCAGTTCTTC	CASKRSGGEQFF
NA	NA	TRBV5-1	TRBJ2-5	13	TGCGCCAGCAGCTTCCGTCGACAAGAGACCCAGTACTTC	CASSFRRQETQYF
NA	NA	TRBV15	TRBJ2-7	14	TGTGCCACCAGCAGTGGTCGGAGCTCCTACGAGCAGTACTTC	CATSSGRSSYEQYF
few	NA	TRBV4-3	TRBJ2-7	16	TGCGCCAGCAGCCAAGATCTTGTCAGCAGCTCCTACGAGCAGTACTTC	CASSQDLVSSSYEQYF